This T cell receptor (beta chain) was identified in a study of shared clonotypes between healthy human individuals. Among the donors, all were Caucasian adults who lived in Nashville, Tennessee. The CDR3 has 18 amino acids. Execution of the assay was at deep level. Profiled with immunoSEQ multiplex PCR; TCRdb holds only in-frame clones, not every one. The sample yields approximately 2.5 million clones, approximately 94% seen once. Sequenced sample: naive CD4+ T cells from PBMCs. Subset reported: CD45RA+ positively selected. The rearrangement joins TRBV21-1 to TRBJ2-6. TRBV21-1 is a pseudogene. This receptor was taken from a man aged 18 to 29 in good health. Some clones in this sample may be carry-over from other donors' samples. CDR3 nucleotides: TGTGCCAGCAGCTCCTCCACCTTGGGTAGCTCTGGGGCCAACGTCCTGACTTTC. Translation: CASSSSTLGSSGANVLTF.